This T cell receptor (beta chain) was sequenced for a study of human T cells and chemical hapten exposure (dated by TCRdb to about 2021). About the study as a whole: Libraries were pooled for sequencing, and variation in per-sample TCR yields was attributed mainly to small differences in library volumes within the pool. This study followed changes in the peripheral blood TCR repertoire in vivo during primary and secondary sensitization of alopecia patients to the hapten diphenylcyclopropenone (DPC). The research as a whole found: No change with DPC sensitization was found in the number of TCRs above 1 in 1000 frequency, and no evidence of global repertoire structure alterations was found. Repeated subsampling changed both the strength of the expansion versus patch-test correlation and the threshold at which that correlation became significant.

Total RNA was extracted from unfractionated whole blood collected in Tempus Blood RNA tubes. About 5 healthy volunteers served as TCR sequencing controls and were bled at day 0, 2 weeks and 6 weeks. During library preparation, unique molecular identifiers were attached to individual cDNA molecules so that TCRs could be counted in a quantitative, reproducible way. Each blood RNA sample was used to sequence both TCR alpha and TCR beta chains. The original pipeline was this. The median number of TCRs per sample was roughly 94,000, ranging from about 20,000 to 750,000. The Decombinator software suite was used to annotate the V, J and CDR3 of the TCR reads. For the PS versus PT1 abundance plots, all samples were subsampled to the same number of TCRs (28,000). TCRs were defined as expanded if absent before sensitization and observed at least eight times at the 2-week time point. TCRdb passed the public sequencing reads through fastp at Q25 and MiXCR, retaining productive beta sequences. Identical CDR3 protein sequences are pooled into one entry, listed with their most common genes and DNA. TCRdb, not the authors, supplied the V and J calls. The sample table records 95,000 to 150,000 distinct CDR3 sequences; approximately 9.3% of these occur just once. The top ten clonotypes cover approximately 1.4% of the sample.

This clonotype was detected many times. Its antigen is not yet known. Base qualities are not at hand, and no much larger clone is one base apart. From a lookup of the germline V gene, CDR1 and CDR2 are SGDLS and YYNGEE. Taken from cysteine to phenylalanine, the CDR3 has 13 residues. The sequence is cut down to CDR3 DNA, 39 bases in frame from base 1. Trimming costs V 2 bases and J 4 bases, and their ends lie 9 bases apart. The sample comprised whole blood. The sequence derives from a human donor in good health. Some clones in this sample may be carry-over from other donors' samples. Donor details come from another sample of the same person, matched by shared clones. The V and J genes are TRBV9 and TRBJ1-1; the D region possibly corresponds to TRBD1 (5 bases align). The CDR3 protein: CASSVPGGTEAFF. The DNA sequence is given as TGTGCCAGCAGCGTTCCCGGGGGCACTGAAGCTTTCTTT.